The 18 T cell receptor beta chains below were found in one sample sequenced in a study of blood T cells in healthy people across ages. Alongside a J-beta primer mix, a sample-barcoded 5' primer served in a second PCR lasting about 7 to 12 cycles. TCRdb analysed the 5' RACE reads with MiXCR anew, one entry per CDR3 protein. The sample yields more than 650,000 distinct CDR3 sequences, 20% to 25% seen once. The specimen was blood. Source of these receptors: a man in his 70s in good health.

J is TRBJ2-2 and V is TRBV5-1, with 7 positions matching TRBD2. The CDR3 runs to 15 residues. V was clipped by 0 bases and J by 5 bases; unmatched bases: 4. Germline CDR1 is SGHRS and CDR2 is YFSETQ. CDR3 in amino acids: CASSLVQLATGELFF. CDR3 in DNA: TGCGCCAGCAGCTTGGTACAACTAGCGACCGGGGAGCTGTTTTTT.

The chain is built from TRBV20-1 and TRBJ1-2; tentatively, D is TRBD1 (5 bases). The CDR3 has 15 amino acids. V dropped 0 bases and J dropped 0 bases, with 11 bases sitting between them. The V gene's germline CDR1 is DFQATT and CDR2 SNEGSKA (reference sequence). The CDR3 here is CSARDRRGANYGYTF. In nucleotides, the CDR3 is TGCAGTGCTAGAGATAGGAGGGGAGCTAACTATGGCTACACCTTC.

This clonotype has at least ten counts. The rearrangement uses TRBV7-2 and TRBJ2-7; D possibly corresponds to TRBD2 (7 bases). The V end was cut by 5 bases, the J end by 0 bases, with 14 bases between. The CDR3 totals 15 residues. CDR1 SGHTA and CDR2 FQGNSA come from the germline V gene. The CDR3 DNA follows: TGTGCCAGCAGCCCACGAGGGGGGGGCTCCTACGAGCAGTACTTC. Its protein is CASSPRGGGSYEQYF. Looking up the rest from reference TRBV7-2 and TRBJ2-7 gives the full variable domain: GAGVSQSPSNKVTEKGKDVELRCDPISGHTALYWYRQSLGQGLEFLIYFQGNSAPDKSGLPSDRFSAERTGGSVSTLTIQRTQQEDSAVYLCASSPRGGGSYEQYFGPGTRLTVT.

This clonotype was seen more than once but under ten times. CDR3 sequence (DNA): TGTGCGAGTGCAGGGGAAGGGGGGTACAATGAGCAGTTCTTC. This gives the protein CASAGEGGYNEQFF. The chain uses TRBV3-1 and TRBJ2-1; D tentatively reads TRBD1 or TRBD2 (6 bases each). This CDR3 is built from 14 residues. Germline V gives CDR1 LGHDT, CDR2 YNNKEL (reference sequence).

This clonotype was picked up a small number of times. V usage is TRBV7-2 and J usage is TRBJ2-7; D is perhaps TRBD1 (5 bases). The CDR3 length is 14 residues. V lost 3 bases and J lost 1, with 10 bases in between. Germline values: CDR1 SGHTA, CDR2 FQGNSA. CDR3 sequence: CASSFLTASYEQYF. CDR3 DNA sequence: TGTGCCAGCAGCTTCCTGACAGCTTCCTACGAGCAGTACTTC.

This clonotype came up a few times. The chain carries TRBV14 and TRBJ2-2, with TRBD1 matching over 8 bases. The V segment lost 5 bases and the J segment 3 bases; nucleotides outside the gene matches: 5. Germline CDR1 SGHDN, CDR2 FVKESK. The CDR3 is made up of 15 amino acids. CDR3 amino acids: CASSARGPDTGELFF. The CDR3 DNA follows: TGTGCCAGCAGCGCCAGGGGGCCCGACACCGGGGAGCTGTTTTTT.

This clonotype has just a few counts. The rearrangement joins TRBV5-1 to TRBJ2-1, with D perhaps matching TRBD1 (6 bases). The ends were cut back, 0 bases at V and 3 bases at J, with 13 bases in the middle. In germline, CDR1 is SGHRS, CDR2 YFSETQ. The CDR3 extends over 16 amino acids. In nucleotides, the CDR3 is TGCGCCAGCAGCTTGGCCGAACAGGGAAACTACAATGAGCAGTTCTTC. This sequence encodes CASSLAEQGNYNEQFF.

This clonotype was seen only a few times. The rearrangement joins TRBV9 to TRBJ1-5; possible D gene TRBD1, 5 bases. V dropped 2 bases and J dropped 0 bases, with 9 bases sitting between them. This CDR3 spans 15 amino acids. Germline V gene data show CDR1 as SGDLS and CDR2 as YYNGEE. The DNA for the CDR3 is TGTGCCAGCAGCGTGGGGGGGGTTAGCAATCAGCCCCAGCATTTT. Translated, it gives CASSVGGVSNQPQHF.

This clonotype turned up a few times. The genes are TRBV3-1 and TRBJ1-1, with D perhaps TRBD1 (5 bases). With 1 base removed from V and 11 bases from J, the gap between germline ends came to 17 bases. The CDR3 length is 14 residues. Germline lookup yields CDR1 LGHDT and CDR2 YNNKEL (reference sequence). The CDR3 DNA reads TGTGCCAGCAGCCAAGTAGGTCGGGGGATATCGGCTTTCTTT. This translates into CASSQVGRGISAFF. The whole variable domain, filled in from reference TRBV3-1 and TRBJ1-1, reads DTAVSQTPKYLVTQMGNDKSIKCEQNLGHDTMYWYKQDSKKFLKIMFSYNNKELIINETVPNRFSPKSPDKAHLNLHINSLELGDSAVYFCASSQVGRGISAFFGQGTRLTVV.

The rearrangement links TRBV3-1 to TRBJ1-2, with 8 bases lining up with TRBD1. The CDR3 totals 13 residues. V was clipped by 7 bases and J by 8 bases; unmatched bases: 9. Germline CDR1 reads LGHDT; CDR2 reads YNNKEL (reference sequence). The DNA of the CDR3 is TGTGCCAGCAACCTAGGACAGGGCTACGGCTACACCTTC. Translated: CASNLGQGYGYTF.

This clonotype appeared once. The rearrangement joins TRBV12-3 or TRBV12-4 to TRBJ2-1, with 10 bases fitting TRBD2. Judging by the DNA end, TRBJ2-5 fits better; the J call may be wrong. The CDR3 has 13 residues. The DNA for the CDR3 is TGTGCCAGCAGTTTGACTAGCGGGCTGACCCAGTACTTC. Amino acid sequence: CASSLTSGLTQYF.

This clonotype was counted only a few times. The gene calls are TRBV6-2 or TRBV6-3 and TRBJ1-1; a weak D match, TRBD1 (6 bases). Germline assignment: CDR1 MNHEY and CDR2 SVGEGT. V lost 2 bases, J lost 3 bases, and 13 bases lay in between. This CDR3 spans 15 amino acids. CDR3 bases: TGTGCCAGCAGTTACGGTGGTACAGGGCACACTGAAGCTTTCTTT. Translated: CASSYGGTGHTEAFF.

The gene calls are TRBV29-1 and TRBJ1-2; possible D gene TRBD1, 5 bases. This CDR3 has 14 amino acids. The germline V gene encodes CDR1 SQVTM and CDR2 ANQGSEA. Trimming shortened V by 7 bases and J by 8 bases, and 23 bases separated the two germline ends. CDR3 nucleotides: TGCAGCGGGGACCAAGGGACCTCGGTCGGCGGCTACACCTTC. It yields the protein CSGDQGTSVGGYTF. Using reference TRBV29-1 and TRBJ1-2 for the parts outside the CDR3, the full variable domain is SAVISQKPSRDICQRGTSLTIQCQVDSQVTMMFWYRQQPGQSLTLIATANQGSEATYESGFVIDKFPISRPNLTFSTLTVSNMSPEDSSIYLCSGDQGTSVGGYTFGSGTRLTVV.

Ten or more counts support this clonotype. The chain recombines TRBV7-9 with TRBJ1-2; tentatively, D is TRBD1 (5 bases). Germline V gene sequence: CDR1 SEHNR, CDR2 FQNEAQ (reference sequence). The CDR3 has 15 amino acids. Trimming removed 1 base at V and 1 base at J, with 10 bases between. This CDR3 is CASSLGRQFNYGYTF. Here the CDR3 DNA reads TGTGCCAGCAGCTTAGGGAGACAGTTTAACTATGGCTACACCTTC.

The chain combines TRBV20-1 with TRBJ2-1; 8 positions agree with TRBD2. The germline CDR1 and CDR2 sequences are DFQATT and SNEGSKA (reference sequence). This CDR3 contains 16 residues. The V segment lost 6 bases and the J segment 2 bases; nucleotides outside the gene matches: 12. The CDR3 loop reads CSATSPIGRAYNEQFF. The CDR3 nucleotides read TGCAGTGCCACTTCCCCTATCGGGAGGGCCTACAATGAGCAGTTCTTC.

This clonotype was seen only a few times. The gene calls are TRBV6-6 and TRBJ1-1, with 9 nucleotides matching TRBD1. The V segment lost 7 bases and the J segment 6 bases; nucleotides outside the gene matches: 9. Germline V gene data show CDR1 as MNHNY and CDR2 as SVGAGI (reference sequence). This CDR3 region has 14 residues. The DNA of the CDR3 is TGTGCCAGCACTAGTAGACAGGGGGGTTCTGAAGCTTTCTTT. Protein: CASTSRQGGSEAFF.

This rearrangement joins TRBV5-1 to TRBJ2-3; 12 bases map to TRBD1. This CDR3 contains 14 residues. V lost 0 bases, J lost 10 bases, and 3 bases stayed unmatched. CDR1 is SGHRS and CDR2 is YFSETQ in the germline V gene. In DNA, the CDR3 is TGCGCCAGCAGCTTGGAGGGACAGGGGGCGGCGCAGTATTTT. The encoded protein is CASSLEGQGAAQYF.

This clonotype was found many times. V and J are TRBV11-2 and TRBJ2-5, with TRBD2 matching 13 bases. CDR1 SGHAT and CDR2 FQNNGV come from the germline V gene. This CDR3 has 16 amino acids. Losses at the gene ends were 4 bases for V and 2 bases for J; bases not matched to a gene: 4. This CDR3 reads CASSWTSGGIQETQYF. CDR3 DNA: TGTGCCAGCAGCTGGACTAGCGGGGGCATTCAAGAGACCCAGTACTTC. Variable domain in full (rest from reference TRBV11-2 and TRBJ2-5): EAGVAQSPRYKIIEKRQSVAFWCNPISGHATLYWYQQILGQGPKLLIQFQNNGVVDDSQLPKDRFSAERLKGVDSTLKIQPAKLEDSAVYLCASSWTSGGIQETQYFGPGTRLLVL.